This TCR beta chain was observed in a study of blood T cell repertoires in COVID-19. There are 13 residues in the CDR3. Authors' processing steps: Nucleated cell counts were estimated from reference gene primer amplification. Assay used: immunoSEQ multiplex PCR; TCRdb lists only in-frame clones, some missing. The DNA gave D and trimming, while V, J and clone size come from that table. Among approximately 140,000 clones listed, 88% were seen once. With respect to this clone: The junction shows a germline mismatch at one end, possibly a read error.

This TCR was sampled from a woman aged 60-75 years with acute or convalescent COVID-19. V usage is TRBV12-3 or TRBV12-4 and J usage is TRBJ2-7, with a weak D call TRBD1 (6 bases). The specimen was peripheral blood. The CDR3 DNA sequence: TGTGCCAGCAGTTTGGCTCGTTTGGACAGAGCAATATTC. This gives the protein CASSLARLDRAIF.